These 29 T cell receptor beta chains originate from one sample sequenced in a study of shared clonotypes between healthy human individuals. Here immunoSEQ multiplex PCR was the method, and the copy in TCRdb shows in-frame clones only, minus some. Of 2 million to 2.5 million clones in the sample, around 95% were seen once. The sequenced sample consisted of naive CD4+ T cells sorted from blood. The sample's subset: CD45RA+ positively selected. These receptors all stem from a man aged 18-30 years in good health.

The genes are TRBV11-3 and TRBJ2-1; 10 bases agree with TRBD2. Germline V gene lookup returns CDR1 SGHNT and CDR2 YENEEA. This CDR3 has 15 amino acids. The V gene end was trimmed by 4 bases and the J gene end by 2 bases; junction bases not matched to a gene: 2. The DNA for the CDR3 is TGTGCCAGCAGCTCAGCGGGGGGGCCCTACAATGAGCAGTTCTTC. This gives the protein CASSSAGGPYNEQFF.

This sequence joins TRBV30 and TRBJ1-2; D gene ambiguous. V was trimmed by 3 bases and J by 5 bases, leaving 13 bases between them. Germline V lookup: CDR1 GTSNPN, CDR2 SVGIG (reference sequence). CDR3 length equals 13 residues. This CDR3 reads CAWSPSTEYGYTF. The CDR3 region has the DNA TGTGCCTGGAGCCCATCGACGGAGTATGGCTACACCTTC. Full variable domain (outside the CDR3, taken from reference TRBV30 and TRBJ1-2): SQTIHQWPATLVQPVGSPLSLECTVEGTSNPNLYWYRQAAGRGLQLLFYSVGIGQISSEVPQNLSASRPQDRQFILSSKKLLLSDSGFYLCAWSPSTEYGYTFGSGTRLTVV.

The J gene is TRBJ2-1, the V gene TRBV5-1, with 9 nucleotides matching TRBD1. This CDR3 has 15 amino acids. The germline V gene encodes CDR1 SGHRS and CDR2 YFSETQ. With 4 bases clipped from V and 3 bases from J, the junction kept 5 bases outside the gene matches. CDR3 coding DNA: TGCGCCAGCAGCATGGGACAGGGTTTCTACAATGAGCAGTTCTTC. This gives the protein CASSMGQGFYNEQFF.

CDR3 region: CATKGQGAGNTIYF. The CDR3 nucleotides are TGTGCCACCAAGGGACAGGGCGCGGGAAACACCATATATTTT. V is TRBV19 and J is TRBJ1-3; TRBD1 agrees at 9 bases. J lost 4 bases, V lost 10 bases, and 8 bases had no gene match. CDR3 size: 14 residues. The germline V gene encodes CDR1 LNHDA and CDR2 SQIVND (reference sequence). Full variable domain (outside the CDR3, taken from reference TRBV19 and TRBJ1-3): DGGITQSPKYLFRKEGQNVTLSCEQNLNHDAMYWYRQDPGQGLRLIYYSQIVNDFQKGDIAEGYSVSREKKESFPLTVTSAQKNPTAFYLCATKGQGAGNTIYFGEGSWLTVV.

CDR3 region: CASSSHGTGEFF. DNA for the CDR3: TGTGCCAGCAGTTCCCACGGGACAGGGGAGTTCTTC. The chain joins TRBV6-5 to TRBJ2-1; 10 bases match TRBD1. This CDR3 has 12 residues. From germline, CDR1 is MNHEY and CDR2 SVGAGI. V lost 4 bases to trimming and J lost 14 bases; unmatched junction nucleotides: 5.

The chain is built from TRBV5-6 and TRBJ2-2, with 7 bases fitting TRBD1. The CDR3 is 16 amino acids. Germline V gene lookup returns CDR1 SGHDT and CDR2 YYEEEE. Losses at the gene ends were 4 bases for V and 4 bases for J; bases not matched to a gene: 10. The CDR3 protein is CASSPIDRVGTGELFF. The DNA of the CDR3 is TGTGCCAGCAGCCCCATCGACAGGGTGGGCACCGGGGAGCTGTTTTTT.

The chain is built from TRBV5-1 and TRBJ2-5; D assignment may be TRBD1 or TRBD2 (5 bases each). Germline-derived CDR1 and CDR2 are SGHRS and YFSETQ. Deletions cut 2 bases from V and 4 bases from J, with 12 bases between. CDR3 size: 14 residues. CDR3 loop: CASSFKGSGETQYF. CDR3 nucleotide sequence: TGCGCCAGCAGCTTTAAGGGGAGCGGAGAGACCCAGTACTTC.

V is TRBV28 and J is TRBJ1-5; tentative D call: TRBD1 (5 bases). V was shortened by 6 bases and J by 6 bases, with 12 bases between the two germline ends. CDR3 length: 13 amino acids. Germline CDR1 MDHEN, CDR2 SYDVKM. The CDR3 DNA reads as TGTGCCAGCAGACAACCGGGGCTTCAGCCCCAGCATTTT. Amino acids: CASRQPGLQPQHF.

CDR3 in amino acids: CASSLDWGASPLHF. The DNA of the CDR3 is TGCGCCAGCAGCTTGGATTGGGGGGCTTCACCCCTCCACTTT. This sequence joins TRBV5-1 and TRBJ1-6, with a weak D call TRBD1 (6 bases). The CDR3 is 14 residues long. V lost 0 bases and J 9 bases, leaving 10 bases between the germline ends. In germline, CDR1 is SGHRS, CDR2 YFSETQ.

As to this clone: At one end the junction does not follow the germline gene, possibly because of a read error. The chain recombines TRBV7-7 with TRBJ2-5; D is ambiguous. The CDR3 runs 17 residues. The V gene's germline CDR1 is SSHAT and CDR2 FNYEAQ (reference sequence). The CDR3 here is CASSLDSISSARETQYF. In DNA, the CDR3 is TGTGCTAGCAGCTTAGACTCGATCTCATCAGCGCGTGAGACCCAGTACTTC. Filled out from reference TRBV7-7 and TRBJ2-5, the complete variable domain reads GAGVSQSPRYKVTKRGQDVTLRCDPISSHATLYWYQQALGQGPEFLTYFNYEAQPDKSGLPSDRFSAERPEGSISTLTIQRTEQRDSAMYRCASSLDSISSARETQYFGPGTRLLVL.

The CDR3 sequence is CASNEQFF. The CDR3 DNA follows: TGTGCCAGCAATGAGCAGTTCTTC. The gene calls are TRBV2 and TRBJ2-1; D is undetermined. The CDR3 covers 8 residues. V shed 7 bases and J shed 8 bases, with 0 bases lying between them. Germline CDR1 SNHLY, CDR2 FYNNEI.

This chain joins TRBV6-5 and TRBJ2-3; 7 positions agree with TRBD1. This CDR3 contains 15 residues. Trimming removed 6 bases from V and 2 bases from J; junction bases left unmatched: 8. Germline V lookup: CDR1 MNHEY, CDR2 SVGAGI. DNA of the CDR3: TGTGCCAGCAGCCGACAGGGAATTCCCACAGATACGCAGTATTTT. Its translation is CASSRQGIPTDTQYF.

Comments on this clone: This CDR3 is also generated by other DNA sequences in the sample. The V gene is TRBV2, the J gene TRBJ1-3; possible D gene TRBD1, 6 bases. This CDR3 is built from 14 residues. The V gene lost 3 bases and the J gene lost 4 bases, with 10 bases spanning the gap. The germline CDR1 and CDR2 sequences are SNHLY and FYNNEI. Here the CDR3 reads CASSESGAGNTIYF. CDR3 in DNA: TGTGCCAGCAGTGAGTCAGGGGCCGGAAACACCATATATTTT. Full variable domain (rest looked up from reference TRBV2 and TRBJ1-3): EPEVTQTPSHQVTQMGQEVILRCVPISNHLYFYWYRQILGQKVEFLVSFYNNEISEKSEIFDDQFSVERPDGSNFTLKIRSTKLEDSAMYFCASSESGAGNTIYFGEGSWLTVV.

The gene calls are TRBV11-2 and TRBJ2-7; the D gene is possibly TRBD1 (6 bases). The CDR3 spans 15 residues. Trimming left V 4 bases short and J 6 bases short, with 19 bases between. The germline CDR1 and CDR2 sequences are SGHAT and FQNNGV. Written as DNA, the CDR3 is TGTGCCAGCAGCTCCCTCACAGGGTTTTCGGGCGAGCAGTACTTC. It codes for CASSSLTGFSGEQYF.

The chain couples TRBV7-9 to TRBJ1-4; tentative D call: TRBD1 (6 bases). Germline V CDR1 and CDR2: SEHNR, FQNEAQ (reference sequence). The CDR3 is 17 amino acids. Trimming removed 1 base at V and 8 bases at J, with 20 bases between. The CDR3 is CASSLGDRIKQGEKLFF. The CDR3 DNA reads TGTGCCAGCAGCTTAGGAGACAGGATTAAGCAAGGGGAAAAACTGTTTTTT. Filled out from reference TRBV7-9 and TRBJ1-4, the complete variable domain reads DTGVSQNPRHKITKRGQNVTFRCDPISEHNRLYWYRQTLGQGPEFLTYFQNEAQLEKSRLLSDRFSAERPKGSFSTLEIQRTEQGDSAMYLCASSLGDRIKQGEKLFFGSGTQLSVL.

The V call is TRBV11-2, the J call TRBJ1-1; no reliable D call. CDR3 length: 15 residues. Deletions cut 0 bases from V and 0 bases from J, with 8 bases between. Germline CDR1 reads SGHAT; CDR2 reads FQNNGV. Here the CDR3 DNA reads TGTGCCAGCAGCTTAGATAGGAGCATGAACACTGAAGCTTTCTTT. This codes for CASSLDRSMNTEAFF. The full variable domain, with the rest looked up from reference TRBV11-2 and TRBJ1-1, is EAGVAQSPRYKIIEKRQSVAFWCNPISGHATLYWYQQILGQGPKLLIQFQNNGVVDDSQLPKDRFSAERLKGVDSTLKIQPAKLEDSAVYLCASSLDRSMNTEAFFGQGTRLTVV.

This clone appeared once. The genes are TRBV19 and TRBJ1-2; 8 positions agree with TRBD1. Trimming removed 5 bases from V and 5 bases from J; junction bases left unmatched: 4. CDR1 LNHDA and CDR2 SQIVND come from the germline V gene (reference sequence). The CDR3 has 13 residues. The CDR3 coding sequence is TGTGCCAGTAGTCACGACAGGGGTTATGGCTACACCTTC. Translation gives CASSHDRGYGYTF.

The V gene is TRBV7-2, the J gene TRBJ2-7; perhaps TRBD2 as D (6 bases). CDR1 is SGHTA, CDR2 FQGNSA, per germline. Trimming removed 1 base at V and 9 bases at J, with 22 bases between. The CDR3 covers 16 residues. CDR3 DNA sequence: TGTGCCAGCAGCTTAGGGGACTCGCAGATCGGTACTCCGCAGTACTTC. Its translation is CASSLGDSQIGTPQYF. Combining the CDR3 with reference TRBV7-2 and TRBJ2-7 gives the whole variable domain GAGVSQSPSNKVTEKGKDVELRCDPISGHTALYWYRQSLGQGLEFLIYFQGNSAPDKSGLPSDRFSAERTGGSVSTLTIQRTQQEDSAVYLCASSLGDSQIGTPQYFGPGTRLTVT.

CDR3 sequence: CASRPAGVVGSYEQYF. DNA for the CDR3: TGTGCCAGCAGACCCGCAGGGGTAGTTGGGTCCTACGAGCAGTACTTC. The gene calls are TRBV28 and TRBJ2-7; D perhaps matches TRBD1 (6 bases). From germline, CDR1 is MDHEN and CDR2 SYDVKM. The CDR3 has 16 residues. V lost 6 bases and J lost 1, with 19 bases in between. Full variable domain (missing parts from reference TRBV28 and TRBJ2-7): DVKVTQSSRYLVKRTGEKVFLECVQDMDHENMFWYRQDPGLGLRLIYFSYDVKMKEKGDIPEGYSVSREKKERFSLILESASTNQTSMYLCASRPAGVVGSYEQYFGPGTRLTVT.

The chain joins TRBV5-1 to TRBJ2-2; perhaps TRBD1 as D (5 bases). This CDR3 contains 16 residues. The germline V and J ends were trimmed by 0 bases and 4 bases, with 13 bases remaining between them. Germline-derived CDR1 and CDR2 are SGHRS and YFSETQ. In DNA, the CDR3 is TGCGCCAGCAGCTTGGGTTCCAGGGAAGGCACCGGGGAGCTGTTTTTT. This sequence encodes CASSLGSREGTGELFF.

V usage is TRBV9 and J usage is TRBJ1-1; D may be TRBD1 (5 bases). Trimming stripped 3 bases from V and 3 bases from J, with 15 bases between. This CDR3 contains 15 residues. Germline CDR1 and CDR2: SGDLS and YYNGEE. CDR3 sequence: CASSAPGTLYTEAFF. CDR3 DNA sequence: TGTGCCAGCAGCGCTCCCGGGACCCTATACACTGAAGCTTTCTTT.

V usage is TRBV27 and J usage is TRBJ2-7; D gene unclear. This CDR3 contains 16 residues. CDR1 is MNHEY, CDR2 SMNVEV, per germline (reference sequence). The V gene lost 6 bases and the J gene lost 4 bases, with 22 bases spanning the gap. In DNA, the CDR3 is TGTGCCAGCAGCCCAGTGATAAAAGGTTGGGAATACGAGCAGTACTTC. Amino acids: CASSPVIKGWEYEQYF.

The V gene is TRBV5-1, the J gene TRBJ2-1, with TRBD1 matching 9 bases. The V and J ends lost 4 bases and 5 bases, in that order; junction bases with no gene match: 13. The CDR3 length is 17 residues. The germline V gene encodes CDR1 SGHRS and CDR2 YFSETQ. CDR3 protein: CASSPRMRTGVDNEQFF. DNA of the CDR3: TGCGCCAGCAGCCCTAGGATGAGGACAGGGGTCGACAATGAGCAGTTCTTC.

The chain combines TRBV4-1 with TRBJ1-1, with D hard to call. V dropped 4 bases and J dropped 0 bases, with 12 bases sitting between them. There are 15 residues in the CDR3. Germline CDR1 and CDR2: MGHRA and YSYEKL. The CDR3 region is CASSRLTAVNTEAFF. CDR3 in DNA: TGCGCCAGCAGCCGGTTAACGGCGGTGAACACTGAAGCTTTCTTT.

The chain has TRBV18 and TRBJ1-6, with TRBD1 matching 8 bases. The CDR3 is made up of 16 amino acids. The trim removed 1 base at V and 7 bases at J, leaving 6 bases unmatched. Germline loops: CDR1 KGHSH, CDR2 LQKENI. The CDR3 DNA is TGTGCCAGCTCACCACGCGTGGGACAGGAGAATTCACCCCTCCACTTT. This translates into CASSPRVGQENSPLHF.

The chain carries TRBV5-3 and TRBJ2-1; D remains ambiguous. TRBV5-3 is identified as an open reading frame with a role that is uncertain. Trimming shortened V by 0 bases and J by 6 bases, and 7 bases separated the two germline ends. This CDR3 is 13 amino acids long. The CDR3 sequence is CARSLVCRNEQFF. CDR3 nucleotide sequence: TGTGCCAGAAGCTTGGTTTGTCGCAATGAGCAGTTCTTC.

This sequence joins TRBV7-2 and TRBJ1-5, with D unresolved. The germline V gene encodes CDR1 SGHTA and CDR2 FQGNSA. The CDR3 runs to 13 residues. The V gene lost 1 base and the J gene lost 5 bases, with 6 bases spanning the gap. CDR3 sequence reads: CASSLGLDQPQHF. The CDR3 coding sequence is TGTGCCAGCAGCTTAGGCTTAGATCAGCCCCAGCATTTT. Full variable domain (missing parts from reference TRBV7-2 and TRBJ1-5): GAGVSQSPSNKVTEKGKDVELRCDPISGHTALYWYRQSLGQGLEFLIYFQGNSAPDKSGLPSDRFSAERTGGSVSTLTIQRTQQEDSAVYLCASSLGLDQPQHFGDGTRLSIL.

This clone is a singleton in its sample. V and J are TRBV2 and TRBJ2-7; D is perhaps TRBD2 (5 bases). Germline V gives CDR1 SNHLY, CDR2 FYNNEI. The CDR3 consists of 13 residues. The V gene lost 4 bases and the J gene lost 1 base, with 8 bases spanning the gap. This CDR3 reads CASSGEGSYEQYF. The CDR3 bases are TGTGCCAGCAGTGGCGAGGGATCCTACGAGCAGTACTTC.

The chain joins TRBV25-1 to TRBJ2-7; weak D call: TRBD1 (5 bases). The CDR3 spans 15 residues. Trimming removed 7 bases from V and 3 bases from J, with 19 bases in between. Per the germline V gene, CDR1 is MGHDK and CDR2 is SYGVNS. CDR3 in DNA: TGTGCCAGCACTGTTGGGGCAGGGAAAGTCTACGAGCAGTACTTC. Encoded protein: CASTVGAGKVYEQYF.